The 27 T cell receptor beta chains below were found in one sample sequenced in a study of beta chain features in type 1 diabetes. Expressed TCRB transcripts were sequenced after all isolated RNA was converted to cDNA. Produced via immunoSEQ multiplex PCR; TCRdb's table is partial and in-frame only. The data contain under 950,000 clones, 17% of them singletons. Sequencing used naive CD4+ T cells from blood. All receptors come from a young woman in good health.

The rearrangement joins TRBV7-8 to TRBJ2-2; 7 nucleotides match TRBD1. From germline, CDR1 is SGHVS and CDR2 FQNEAQ. The V segment lost 6 bases and the J segment 5 bases; nucleotides outside the gene matches: 6. The CDR3 runs 14 residues. The CDR3 loop reads CASSSGTATGELFF. Written as DNA, the CDR3 is TGTGCCAGCAGTTCCGGGACAGCAACCGGGGAGCTGTTTTTT. The full variable domain, with the rest looked up from reference TRBV7-8 and TRBJ2-2, is GAGVSQSPRYKVAKRGQDVALRCDPISGHVSLFWYQQALGQGPEFLTYFQNEAQLDKSGLPSDRFFAERPEGSVSTLKIQRTQQEDSAVYLCASSSGTATGELFFGEGSRLTVL.

This rearrangement joins TRBV6-1 to TRBJ2-1, with 7 bases aligning to TRBD1. The junction had 7 bases not matched to a gene; V was cut back by 4 bases and J by 1 base. The germline gives CDR1 MNHNS, CDR2 SASEGT. The CDR3 is 16 residues long. CDR3 bases: TGTGCCAGCAGTGTCGCCATACAGGGGTCCTACAATGAGCAGTTCTTC. Translation: CASSVAIQGSYNEQFF.

The V and J genes are TRBV19 and TRBJ2-7; D not certain. Germline V CDR1 and CDR2: LNHDA, SQIVND (reference sequence). V was clipped by 5 bases and J by 6 bases, with 14 bases between them. The CDR3 consists of 13 residues. CDR3: CASSVIGVSEQYF. The CDR3 nucleotides read TGTGCCAGTAGTGTGATAGGAGTGAGCGAGCAGTACTTC.

This clone was seen a handful of times. J is TRBJ2-1 and V is TRBV28; 9 nucleotides align to TRBD2. V lost 6 bases to trimming and J lost 4 bases; unmatched junction nucleotides: 7. This CDR3 spans 15 amino acids. Germline V gene lookup returns CDR1 MDHEN and CDR2 SYDVKM. CDR3 residues: CASRGQAGGYNEQFF. The CDR3 DNA reads as TGTGCCAGCAGGGGCCAAGCGGGAGGTTACAATGAGCAGTTCTTC. Looking up the rest from reference TRBV28 and TRBJ2-1 gives the full variable domain: DVKVTQSSRYLVKRTGEKVFLECVQDMDHENMFWYRQDPGLGLRLIYFSYDVKMKEKGDIPEGYSVSREKKERFSLILESASTNQTSMYLCASRGQAGGYNEQFFGPGTRLTVL.

This clone appeared a few times. This chain links TRBV7-9 with TRBJ1-4, with TRBD1 matching over 9 bases. CDR1 and CDR2 from the germline V gene are SEHNR and FQNEAQ (reference sequence). This CDR3 has 14 amino acids. V gave up 4 bases and J gave up 6 bases; unmatched junction bases: 3. The CDR3 loop is CASSWTGEYEKLFF. The CDR3 DNA follows: TGTGCCAGCAGCTGGACAGGGGAATATGAAAAACTGTTTTTT.

V usage is TRBV19 and J usage is TRBJ2-5, with 9 bases aligning to TRBD1. The V segment lost 6 bases and the J segment 5 bases; nucleotides outside the gene matches: 4. The CDR3 totals 13 residues. Germline lookup yields CDR1 LNHDA and CDR2 SQIVND (reference sequence). Here the CDR3 reads CASRGTGLETQYF. In nucleotides, the CDR3 is TGTGCCAGTAGAGGGACAGGGTTGGAGACCCAGTACTTC.

The chain links TRBV19 to TRBJ2-4; D may match TRBD1 or TRBD2 (5 bases each). Germline CDR1 LNHDA, CDR2 SQIVND (reference sequence). Trimming stripped 2 bases from V and 1 base from J, with 18 bases between. The CDR3 contains 18 residues. The CDR3 DNA is TGTGCCAGTAGTATAACTAAGATATCCGGGACGGCCAAAAACATTCAGTACTTC. Protein sequence: CASSITKISGTAKNIQYF. The variable domain in full, with the rest retrieved from reference TRBV19 and TRBJ2-4, is DGGITQSPKYLFRKEGQNVTLSCEQNLNHDAMYWYRQDPGQGLRLIYYSQIVNDFQKGDIAEGYSVSREKKESFPLTVTSAQKNPTAFYLCASSITKISGTAKNIQYFGAGTRLSVL.

The genes are TRBV5-1 and TRBJ1-1; D perhaps matches TRBD1 (6 bases). This CDR3 comprises 15 residues. Trimming cost V 4 bases and J 3 bases, with 16 bases left between them. Germline loops: CDR1 SGHRS, CDR2 YFSETQ. The CDR3 nucleotides are TGCGCCAGCAGCGTGGGAACGAGGGGGGACACTGAAGCTTTCTTT. Protein product: CASSVGTRGDTEAFF.

The chain joins TRBV4-2 to TRBJ2-7, with D possibly called TRBD1 or TRBD2 (5 bases each). The CDR3 contains 23 residues. Germline V CDR1 and CDR2: LGHNA, YNFKEQ. Trimming pared 1 base from V and 3 bases from J, leaving 37 bases between. The CDR3 region is CASSQVSYQRPGTTRGGYYEQYF. In DNA form, the CDR3 reads TGTGCCAGCAGCCAAGTATCATATCAGCGGCCCGGGACCACACGTGGGGGTTACTACGAGCAGTACTTC.

V is TRBV18 and J is TRBJ1-1; D not certain. The CDR3 length is 13 residues. Germline values: CDR1 KGHSH, CDR2 LQKENI. Trimming pared 3 bases from V and 1 base from J, leaving 6 bases between. In nucleotides, the CDR3 is TGTGCCAGCTCACCTCCAGAGAACACTGAAGCTTTCTTT. Its translation is CASSPPENTEAFF.

This clone has more than one count but fewer than ten. The rearrangement joins TRBV7-3 to TRBJ2-1; 12 nucleotides match TRBD1. The CDR3 spans 14 residues. The ends lost 3 bases at V and 6 bases at J; junction bases unmatched: 0. Germline CDR1 and CDR2: SGHTA and FQGTGA. DNA for the CDR3: TGTGCCAGCAGCTTGGGACAGGGGGCCAATGAGCAGTTCTTC. It translates to CASSLGQGANEQFF. The complete variable domain, with remaining parts taken from reference TRBV7-3 and TRBJ2-1, reads GAGVSQTPSNKVTEKGKYVELRCDPISGHTALYWYRQSLGQGPEFLIYFQGTGAADDSGLPNDRFFAVRPEGSVSTLKIQRTERGDSAVYLCASSLGQGANEQFFGPGTRLTVL.

Only a few counts were recorded for this clone. This chain links TRBV4-2 with TRBJ1-5, with a weak D call TRBD1 (6 bases). The CDR3 totals 14 residues. V lost 5 bases to trimming and J lost 4 bases, with 12 bases between them. The germline V gene encodes CDR1 LGHNA and CDR2 YNFKEQ. CDR3 in amino acids: CASSEGGDNQPQHF. The CDR3 DNA is TGTGCCAGCAGCGAGGGGGGGGATAATCAGCCCCAGCATTTT.

The chain couples TRBV4-2 to TRBJ2-4, with D unclear. The V end was cut by 2 bases, the J end by 0 bases, with 17 bases between. This CDR3 comprises 18 residues. Germline lookup yields CDR1 LGHNA and CDR2 YNFKEQ. CDR3 sequence: CASSQRTSQNLAKNIQYF. CDR3 nucleotides: TGTGCCAGCAGCCAAAGAACGTCCCAGAACTTAGCCAAAAACATTCAGTACTTC.

This clone was seen a handful of times. The chain is built from TRBV7-9 and TRBJ2-5; the D is unclear. The V gene lost 5 bases and the J gene lost 13 bases, with 23 bases spanning the gap. Germline CDR1 and CDR2: SEHNR and FQNEAQ (reference sequence). This CDR3 contains 14 residues. The CDR3: CASSPGGDPPLAYF. CDR3 nucleotide sequence: TGTGCCAGCAGCCCTGGCGGTGACCCGCCCCTGGCGTACTTC.

This chain joins TRBV7-9 and TRBJ1-4; 10 bases align to TRBD1. The CDR3 contains 16 residues. Germline CDR1 is SEHNR and CDR2 is FQNEAQ (reference sequence). After removal of 2 bases from V and 2 bases from J, the junction contained 2 bases not matched to a gene. The CDR3 here is CASSLPGQGTNEKLFF. CDR3 DNA: TGTGCCAGCAGCTTACCGGGACAGGGGACTAATGAAAAACTGTTTTTT.

This chain connects TRBV27 to TRBJ2-2, with D unclear. The CDR3 contains 16 residues. Deletions cut 1 base from V and 6 bases from J, with 15 bases between. Germline V gene data show CDR1 as MNHEY and CDR2 as SMNVEV (reference sequence). CDR3 amino acids: CASSLLGPLDAGELFF. DNA of the CDR3: TGTGCCAGCAGTTTATTGGGCCCCCTGGACGCCGGGGAGCTGTTTTTT.

The gene calls are TRBV7-2 and TRBJ2-7; 10 nucleotides align to TRBD1. Germline loops: CDR1 SGHTA, CDR2 FQGNSA. J was trimmed by 2 bases and V by 0 bases; bases with no gene match: 4. The CDR3 sequence is 16 residues long. The CDR3 nucleotides are TGTGCCAGCAGCTTAGCTGGGACAGGGGATCCCTACGAGCAGTACTTC. Encoded protein: CASSLAGTGDPYEQYF.

A few counts support this clone. J is TRBJ1-2 and V is TRBV19; TRBD1 is a possible D gene (5 bases). Trimming took off 3 bases at V and 4 bases at J, with 15 bases between the two ends. Germline CDR1 is LNHDA and CDR2 is SQIVND (reference sequence). The CDR3 runs 15 residues. CDR3 DNA: TGTGCCAGTAGTATTTGGGGGAAGGTTGGCTATGGCTACACCTTC. It encodes CASSIWGKVGYGYTF.

This clone appeared a few times. V usage is TRBV19 and J usage is TRBJ2-7; D perhaps matches TRBD2 (6 bases). Trimming removed 5 bases at V and 6 bases at J, with 14 bases between. Germline CDR1 LNHDA, CDR2 SQIVND (reference sequence). The CDR3 is made up of 13 amino acids. CDR3 DNA: TGTGCCAGTAGTGATGGGACTCGGCGCGAGCAGTACTTC. Translating it yields CASSDGTRREQYF.

This chain connects TRBV7-6 to TRBJ1-5, with D possibly TRBD1 on 6 matching bases. The CDR3 has 14 amino acids. V shed 8 bases and J shed 2 bases, with 13 bases lying between them. Germline V lookup: CDR1 SGHVS, CDR2 FNYEAQ. As DNA, the CDR3 is TGTGCCAGCGCTCTACAGGGCGGCAATCAGCCCCAGCATTTT. Its protein product is CASALQGGNQPQHF.

The rearrangement links TRBV13 to TRBJ1-4; D uncertain. The germline V gene has CDR1 PRHDT and CDR2 FYEKMQ (reference sequence). V was pared by 0 bases and J by 10 bases, with 18 bases between. The CDR3 has 16 amino acids. The CDR3 reads CASSLGRLGNGRKLFF. The CDR3 bases are TGTGCCAGCAGCTTAGGGAGATTAGGGAATGGAAGAAAACTGTTTTTT.

Comment on this clone: The sample holds other DNA sequences that translate to the same CDR3. The CDR3 reads CASSFQGSYEQYF. CDR3 DNA: TGCGCCAGCAGCTTTCAGGGAAGCTACGAGCAGTACTTC. The rearrangement links TRBV5-1 to TRBJ2-7; D is possibly TRBD1 (5 bases). V lost 2 bases, J lost 3 bases, and 9 bases lay in between. The CDR3 is made up of 13 amino acids. The germline V gene encodes CDR1 SGHRS and CDR2 YFSETQ.

This clone occurred a few times. The chain links TRBV4-2 to TRBJ2-3; D unclear. The V end lost 1 base, the J end lost 5 bases, and 10 bases lay between the germline ends. The CDR3 covers 14 residues. From germline, CDR1 is LGHNA and CDR2 YNFKEQ. This CDR3 reads CASSQVERIDTQYF. The CDR3 coding sequence is TGTGCCAGCAGCCAAGTGGAAAGGATAGATACGCAGTATTTT.

This clone has more than one count but fewer than ten. The V and J genes are TRBV2 and TRBJ2-7; D gene ambiguous. The CDR3 runs 13 residues. Germline V gives CDR1 SNHLY, CDR2 FYNNEI. V dropped 8 bases and J dropped 0 bases, with 11 bases sitting between them. The CDR3 reads CASGDNPSYEQYF. The DNA of the CDR3 is TGTGCCAGCGGAGACAACCCCTCCTACGAGCAGTACTTC.

This clone showed up just a few times. The chain joins TRBV7-9 to TRBJ1-1; perhaps TRBD1 as D (6 bases). Trimming removed 6 bases at V and 6 bases at J, with 14 bases between. Germline CDR1 and CDR2: SEHNR and FQNEAQ (reference sequence). The length of the CDR3 is 13 residues. CDR3 DNA: TGTGCCAGCAGGCTTTGGGGGGCGTCTGAAGCTTTCTTT. It encodes CASRLWGASEAFF. The full variable domain, its missing parts supplied by reference TRBV7-9 and TRBJ1-1, is DTGVSQNPRHKITKRGQNVTFRCDPISEHNRLYWYRQTLGQGPEFLTYFQNEAQLEKSRLLSDRFSAERPKGSFSTLEIQRTEQGDSAMYLCASRLWGASEAFFGQGTRLTVV.

Only a few counts were recorded for this clone. The genes are TRBV19 and TRBJ2-5, with D possibly called TRBD1 or TRBD2 (5 bases each). The CDR3 is 13 residues long. Germline V gene lookup returns CDR1 LNHDA and CDR2 SQIVND (reference sequence). The V end lost 3 bases, the J end lost 7 bases, and 12 bases lay between the germline ends. The CDR3 spells CASSIGGFVTQYF. CDR3 nucleotide sequence: TGTGCCAGTAGTATTGGGGGTTTCGTGACCCAGTACTTC.

This clone was counted only a few times. The chain carries TRBV7-9 and TRBJ2-2; no clear D. The germline V gene has CDR1 SEHNR and CDR2 FQNEAQ (reference sequence). This CDR3 is built from 12 residues. Trimming pared 8 bases from V and 0 bases from J, leaving 4 bases between. The CDR3 loop reads CASGANTGELFF. CDR3 in DNA: TGTGCCAGCGGTGCGAACACCGGGGAGCTGTTTTTT.